This T cell receptor beta chain was captured by sequencing in a study of blood T cell repertoires in COVID-19. Study summary: Samples of COVID-19 (acute and convalescent) were obtained from the United States, Italy and Spain. T cells, B-cell-depleted T cells, or PBMCs provided the cDNA or gDNA that served as material.

As processed by the authors: Amplifying reference gene primers gave estimates of nucleated cell counts. Assay: immunoSEQ multiplex PCR; the TCRdb copy retains only in-frame clones and omits some. That table supplies the V and J calls and clone size; D and trimming were determined from the DNA. Among hundreds of thousands of clones, over 75% were seen once, and the ten largest hold 3.5% to 4.5%. Trimming cost V 5 bases and J 5 bases; bases outside gene matches: 14. CDR1 MGHDK and CDR2 SYGVNS come from the germline V gene. This CDR3 is 16 amino acids long. The chain uses TRBV25-1 and TRBJ1-1, with 7 positions matching TRBD1. The sequence was obtained from a man younger than 45 with acute COVID-19. Sequencing was performed on PBMCs or T cells enriched from blood (not recorded which). CDR3 loop: CASSPEGRGARTEAFF. The CDR3 region has the DNA TGTGCCAGCAGTCCGGAGGGCAGGGGGGCGAGGACTGAAGCTTTCTTT.